Listed below are T cell receptor beta chains from one sample, sequenced in a study of identical twins. TCRdb passed the 5' RACE reads through MiXCR, listing each CDR3 protein once. This sample has 470,000 or so distinct CDR3 sequences; 24% occur once, and the top ten carry roughly 2.8%. This same sample was also part of a study on T cells expressing NK-cell markers.

The sequenced sample was CD4+ T cells sorted from blood. All receptors come from a woman in her late teens or twenties in good health. CDR3s include the opening cysteine and the closing phenylalanine or tryptophan. Fields, in order: J gene, D gene, clone size, V gene, CDR3 DNA, CDR3 protein. A D gene is named only where the DNA matches it firmly. The size field is filled for only some rows; it gives once, few, many or a size class.

J: TRBJ2-3
D: TRBD2
size: few
V: TRBV7-8
DNA: TGTGCCAGCAGCTTAAAGGTAGCGGGGGCCCCCACAGATACGCAGTATTTT
CDR3: CASSLKVAGAPTDTQYF

J: TRBJ2-2
D: -
size: once
V: TRBV20-1
DNA: TGCAGTGCTAGCGGGGGGCTGAACACCGGGGAGCTGTTTTTT
CDR3: CSASGGLNTGELFF

J: TRBJ2-3
D: -
size: -
V: TRBV20-1
DNA: TGCAGTGCTAGCGGCCCGAGGGGGGCCCCCGCAGATACGCAGTATTTT
CDR3: CSASGPRGAPADTQYF

J: TRBJ2-1
D: TRBD2
size: -
V: TRBV11-2
DNA: TGTGCCAGCAGCTTAGGGACTAGCGGGAGGTGGAGCTCCTACAATGAGCAGTTCTTC
CDR3: CASSLGTSGRWSSYNEQFF

J: TRBJ2-2
D: TRBD2
size: -
V: TRBV24-1
DNA: TGTGCCACCAGTGACCCGGGTCGTGCTAGCGGTAACACCGGGGAGCTGTTTTTT
CDR3: CATSDPGRASGNTGELFF

J: TRBJ1-3
D: -
size: few
V: TRBV20-1
DNA: TGCAGTGCTAGAGATGTTAGAGGGTCTTTTGGAAACACCATATATTTT
CDR3: CSARDVRGSFGNTIYF

J: TRBJ1-1
D: -
size: few
V: TRBV20-1
DNA: TGCAGTGCGACGGTAATGAACACTGAAGCTTTCTTT
CDR3: CSATVMNTEAFF

J: TRBJ1-4
D: -
size: -
V: TRBV20-1
DNA: TGCAGTGCTTTCAACAGGAATGAAAAACTGTTTTTT
CDR3: CSAFNRNEKLFF

J: TRBJ2-7
D: -
size: -
V: TRBV20-1
DNA: TGCAGTGCTAGTATAGGGGCCTACGAGCAGTACTTC
CDR3: CSASIGAYEQYF

J: TRBJ2-5
D: -
size: few
V: TRBV12-3/TRBV12-4
DNA: TGTGCCAGCAGTTTAGCCAAAACACGGGAGACCCAGTACTTC
CDR3: CASSLAKTRETQYF

J: TRBJ1-1
D: -
size: -
V: TRBV30
DNA: TGTGCCTGGAGCGGGGGGGCAAACACTGAAGCTTTCTTT
CDR3: CAWSGGANTEAFF

J: TRBJ2-1
D: -
size: -
V: TRBV7-9
DNA: TGTGCCAGCAGCTCCCTTGGGGATGAGCAGTTCTTC
CDR3: CASSSLGDEQFF

J: TRBJ1-5
D: TRBD1
size: -
V: TRBV7-2
DNA: TGTGCCAGCAGCCTACAGGGGAGGGACAATCAGCCCCAGCATTTT
CDR3: CASSLQGRDNQPQHF

J: TRBJ1-5
D: TRBD1
size: -
V: TRBV6-2/TRBV6-3
DNA: TGTGCCAGCGAAGACAGGGGGCTGGGGCCCCAGCATTTT
CDR3: CASEDRGLGPQHF

J: TRBJ1-2
D: TRBD1
size: many
V: TRBV5-1
DNA: TGCGCCAGCAGCGGACAGGAGTATGGCTACACCTTC
CDR3: CASSGQEYGYTF

J: TRBJ2-1
D: TRBD1
size: once
V: TRBV20-1
DNA: TGCAGTGCCCAGGACAGGACCTACAATGAGCAGTTCTTC
CDR3: CSAQDRTYNEQFF

J: TRBJ1-1
D: -
size: few
V: TRBV6-4
DNA: TGTGCCAGCAGGACAGAATCAGGGAACACTGAAGCTTTCTTT
CDR3: CASRTESGNTEAFF

J: TRBJ2-7
D: -
size: -
V: TRBV3-1
DNA: TGTGCCAGCAGCCTCCCTACCGGGGAGCAGTACTTC
CDR3: CASSLPTGEQYF

J: TRBJ1-2
D: TRBD1
size: once
V: TRBV7-8
DNA: TGTGCCAGCAGCTTCGCGGGACAGGGGTATGGCTACACCTTC
CDR3: CASSFAGQGYGYTF

J: TRBJ2-6
D: TRBD1
size: few
V: TRBV5-6
DNA: TGTGCCAGCACCAATCTACAGGGGGCCATACTGGTGTCTGGGGCCAACGTCCTGACTTTC
CDR3: CASTNLQGAILVSGANVLTF

J: TRBJ1-5
D: -
size: -
V: TRBV12-3/TRBV12-4
DNA: TGTGCCAGCGGTCCCGGGGATTTCTTTGCTCAGCCCCAGCATTTT
CDR3: CASGPGDFFAQPQHF

J: TRBJ2-3
D: -
size: few
V: TRBV29-1
DNA: TGCAGCGTCGGCGGACTGAACACAGATACGCAGTATTTT
CDR3: CSVGGLNTDTQYF

J: TRBJ2-3
D: -
size: -
V: TRBV12-3/TRBV12-4
DNA: TGTGCCAGCACCCCCCTTGGACTTGATCCAGATACGCAGTATTTT
CDR3: CASTPLGLDPDTQYF

J: TRBJ2-7
D: -
size: -
V: TRBV12-3/TRBV12-4
DNA: TGTGCCAGCAGTAGGGCCTTAGTCTCGAAGCAGTACTTC
CDR3: CASSRALVSKQYF

J: TRBJ2-5
D: TRBD2
size: many
V: TRBV12-3/TRBV12-4
DNA: TGTGCCAGCAGTTTCGGGGGGGTACCCCAAGAGACCCAGTACTTC
CDR3: CASSFGGVPQETQYF

J: TRBJ1-2
D: -
size: few
V: TRBV12-3/TRBV12-4
DNA: TGTGCCAGCAGTTTAACCGCCCTCGAGGGCTACACCTTC
CDR3: CASSLTALEGYTF

J: TRBJ1-1
D: -
size: -
V: TRBV20-1
DNA: TGCAGTGCCCGGGTGGCCGGATCGAACACTGAAGCTTTCTTT
CDR3: CSARVAGSNTEAFF

J: TRBJ1-1
D: TRBD1
size: few
V: TRBV20-1
DNA: TGCAGTGCTAAGAACAGGGGGCCTAGGACTGAAGCTTTCTTT
CDR3: CSAKNRGPRTEAFF

J: TRBJ2-7
D: -
size: few
V: TRBV5-1
DNA: TGCGCCAGCAGCTCCAGACCCCGGGACGAGCAGTACTTC
CDR3: CASSSRPRDEQYF

J: TRBJ1-1
D: -
size: -
V: TRBV6-5
DNA: TGTGCCAGCAGCTATAACAGGGAAACTGAAGCTTTCTTT
CDR3: CASSYNRETEAFF

J: TRBJ1-1
D: TRBD1
size: many
V: TRBV5-1
DNA: TGCGCCAGCAGCCTATGGACAGGGATGAACACTGAAGCTTTCTTT
CDR3: CASSLWTGMNTEAFF

J: TRBJ2-7
D: -
size: once
V: TRBV27
DNA: TGTGCCAGCAGTTTACACCTAGTGGGGGGGCGCTACGAGCAGTACTTC
CDR3: CASSLHLVGGRYEQYF

J: TRBJ2-7
D: TRBD2
size: few
V: TRBV9
DNA: TGTGCCAGCAGCACTCAAGCGGGAGCTTACGAGCAGTACTTC
CDR3: CASSTQAGAYEQYF

J: TRBJ2-1
D: TRBD2
size: few
V: TRBV5-1
DNA: TGCGCCAGCAGTTTTGGAGTAGCGGGGGCCTACTCCTACAATGAGCAGTTCTTC
CDR3: CASSFGVAGAYSYNEQFF

J: TRBJ2-2
D: TRBD2
size: -
V: TRBV20-1
DNA: TGCAGTGCTATGCCGGGACTAGCGGGAACCGGGGAGCTGTTTTTT
CDR3: CSAMPGLAGTGELFF

J: TRBJ1-6
D: -
size: -
V: TRBV20-1
DNA: TGCAGTGCTAGGCGCATCGTTAGTTCACCCCTCCACTTT
CDR3: CSARRIVSSPLHF